This T cell receptor (beta chain) was identified during a study of shared clonotypes between healthy human individuals. Study as a whole: Donors consisted of two women and three men between 18 and 49. Study results and caveats: A generally larger estimated richness was seen in naive subsets than in memory subsets. Sequencing depth was predicted to influence how clonotypes are shared among donors.

The V gene end was trimmed by 0 bases and the J gene end by 6 bases; junction bases not matched to a gene: 7. The CDR3 has 17 residues. Per germline, CDR1 LNHNV and CDR2 YYDKDF (reference sequence). Worth noting for this clone: What it binds is not known.

Sequencing was at deep level. Sequenced by immunoSEQ multiplex PCR; TCRdb stores in-frame clones only, minus some. This sample has roughly 2,500,000 clones; approximately 94% occur once, and the top ten carry 0.36%. Specimen: naive CD4+ T cells from PBMCs. Subset indicated: CD45RA+ positively selected. The receptor's source is a man younger than 30 in good health. Some clones in this sample may be carry-over from other donors' samples. J is TRBJ2-1 and V is TRBV15; 11 bases fit TRBD2. The CDR3 reads CATSRDRASGRFNEQFF. The DNA for the CDR3 is TGTGCCACCAGCAGAGATCGGGCTAGCGGGAGGTTCAATGAGCAGTTCTTC.